What follows are 22 T cell receptor beta chains derived from one specimen sequenced in a study of cytomegalovirus exposure and HLA in healthy donors. Use of 60 Vbeta and 13 Jbeta primers characterized the PCR. Method: immunoSEQ multiplex PCR; TCRdb's copy keeps in-frame clones and lacks some. The profile covers about 170,000 clones, with over 75% appearing a single time and 0.85% to 1% taken by the ten largest. Sequenced sample: PBMCs. These receptors were collected from a woman in her forties or fifties in good health and CMV-seropositive.

In this sample, this clone turned up a few times. J is TRBJ1-5 and V is TRBV2; 7 nucleotides align to TRBD1. CDR3 length equals 14 residues. The V gene's germline CDR1 is SNHLY and CDR2 FYNNEI. V dropped 6 bases and J dropped 5; count of bases not matched to a gene: 7. CDR3 sequence: CASSPDRAYQPQHF. CDR3 sequence (DNA): TGTGCCAGCAGCCCCGACAGGGCCTATCAGCCCCAGCATTTT.

The rearrangement links TRBV11-2 to TRBJ2-7; 9 nucleotides align to TRBD2. CDR3 size: 16 residues. CDR1 SGHAT and CDR2 FQNNGV come from the germline V gene. V shed 0 bases, J shed 5 bases, and the junction held 8 bases outside the gene matches. In nucleotides, the CDR3 is TGTGCCAGCAGCTTAGATCAGGCTAGCGGGAACAACGAGCAGTACTTC. It is translated as CASSLDQASGNNEQYF.

V gene TRBV7-9 combines with J gene TRBJ2-2, with TRBD2 matching over 15 bases. The ends lost 5 bases at V and 0 bases at J; junction bases unmatched: 4. CDR1 and CDR2 (germline): SEHNR, FQNEAQ (reference sequence). The CDR3 is made up of 18 amino acids. In DNA, the CDR3 is TGTGCCAGCAGCCCAGGGACTAGCGGGAGGCCGAACACCGGGGAGCTGTTTTTT. This codes for CASSPGTSGRPNTGELFF. Full variable domain (outside the CDR3, taken from reference TRBV7-9 and TRBJ2-2): DTGVSQNPRHKITKRGQNVTFRCDPISEHNRLYWYRQTLGQGPEFLTYFQNEAQLEKSRLLSDRFSAERPKGSFSTLEIQRTEQGDSAMYLCASSPGTSGRPNTGELFFGEGSRLTVL.

CDR3 sequence reads: CASSYPRGSQETQYF. CDR3 DNA sequence: TGTGCCAGCAGCTACCCGAGGGGGTCTCAAGAGACCCAGTACTTC. J is TRBJ2-5 and V is TRBV7-9; possibly TRBD1 for D (6 bases). The CDR3 runs to 15 residues. V lost 4 bases to trimming and J lost 2 bases, with 14 bases between them. Germline V lookup: CDR1 SEHNR, CDR2 FQNEAQ (reference sequence).

V gene TRBV9 combines with J gene TRBJ2-2; D is perhaps TRBD1 (5 bases). Deletions cut 2 bases from V and 4 bases from J, with 9 bases between. Germline-derived CDR1 and CDR2 are SGDLS and YYNGEE. The CDR3 loop spans 14 amino acids. The CDR3 region has the DNA TGTGCCAGCAGCGTCATAGACAGCACCGGGGAGCTGTTTTTT. This gives the protein CASSVIDSTGELFF.

The sample holds a few counts of this clone. The V and J genes are TRBV5-4 and TRBJ2-7; a possible D gene is TRBD1 (6 bases). The CDR3 totals 14 residues. The ends were cut back, 5 bases at V and 3 bases at J, with 15 bases in the middle. Germline loops: CDR1 SGHNT, CDR2 YYREEE (reference sequence). CDR3 in amino acids: CASSPGTTSYEQYF. The CDR3 nucleotides read TGTGCCAGCAGTCCGGGGACAACCAGCTACGAGCAGTACTTC.

Only a few counts were recorded for this clone. The chain links TRBV7-3 to TRBJ2-1; 12 nucleotides align to TRBD2. The germline V gene encodes CDR1 SGHTA and CDR2 FQGTGA. The trim removed 0 bases at V and 4 bases at J, leaving 1 base unmatched. This CDR3 region has 16 residues. DNA for the CDR3: TGTGCCAGCAGCTTAACCGGGACTAGCGGGTACAATGAGCAGTTCTTC. Translation gives CASSLTGTSGYNEQFF.

This clone occurred once. The chain combines TRBV9 with TRBJ1-4; perhaps TRBD1 as D (5 bases). The CDR3 runs to 15 residues. From germline, CDR1 is SGDLS and CDR2 YYNGEE. Trimming removed 3 bases from V and 10 bases from J, with 19 bases in between. CDR3 in DNA: TGTGCCAGCAGCGCCTCGCCAGGGATGGGTGTAAAACTGTTTTTT. This encodes CASSASPGMGVKLFF.

This clone has only a few counts. The chain links TRBV29-1 to TRBJ2-5, with 7 bases identical to TRBD1. The CDR3 sequence is 13 residues long. V shed 3 bases and J 3 bases; nucleotides not matched to a gene: 4. Germline values: CDR1 SQVTM, CDR2 ANQGSEA. CDR3 sequence reads: CSVEVRGKETQYF. CDR3 DNA: TGCAGCGTTGAGGTCAGGGGGAAAGAGACCCAGTACTTC.

The rearrangement uses TRBV2 and TRBJ1-2; TRBD1 might be the D (6 bases). Germline assignment: CDR1 SNHLY and CDR2 FYNNEI. V dropped 8 bases and J dropped 1 base, with 14 bases sitting between them. This CDR3 spans 14 amino acids. CDR3 sequence: CASRGQLYNYGYTF. The CDR3 DNA follows: TGTGCCAGCCGCGGACAGCTTTATAACTATGGCTACACCTTC.

The sample holds a few counts of this clone. The chain is built from TRBV19 and TRBJ1-5; D is unclear. V was shortened by 0 bases and J by 0 bases, with 6 bases between the two germline ends. The CDR3 is 15 amino acids. Germline V CDR1 and CDR2: LNHDA, SQIVND (reference sequence). The CDR3, as DNA: TGTGCCAGTAGTATAGAGAACTATAGCAATCAGCCCCAGCATTTT. Amino acids: CASSIENYSNQPQHF. The whole variable domain, filled in from reference TRBV19 and TRBJ1-5, reads DGGITQSPKYLFRKEGQNVTLSCEQNLNHDAMYWYRQDPGQGLRLIYYSQIVNDFQKGDIAEGYSVSREKKESFPLTVTSAQKNPTAFYLCASSIENYSNQPQHFGDGTRLSIL.

The DNA for the CDR3 is TGTGCCAGCAGCCCCGGGACAGGGTCATACAATGAGCAGTTCTTC. Protein product: CASSPGTGSYNEQFF. The rearrangement uses TRBV5-6 and TRBJ2-1; the match to TRBD1 covers 9 bases. The germline CDR1 and CDR2 sequences are SGHDT and YYEEEE. V gave up 4 bases and J gave up 4 bases; unmatched junction bases: 6. This CDR3 region has 15 residues.

The chain is built from TRBV5-6 and TRBJ2-1, with D possibly TRBD2 on 6 matching bases. The germline V and J ends were trimmed by 0 bases and 8 bases, with 12 bases remaining between them. This CDR3 comprises 14 residues. CDR1 SGHDT and CDR2 YYEEEE come from the germline V gene. CDR3 in amino acids: CASSLARRGYEQFF. In nucleotides, the CDR3 is TGTGCCAGCAGCTTGGCCCGGAGGGGTTATGAGCAGTTCTTC.

This chain uses TRBV15 with TRBJ1-5, with TRBD1 matching 10 bases. The germline V gene encodes CDR1 LNHNV and CDR2 YYDKDF (reference sequence). J was trimmed by 0 bases and V by 8 bases; bases with no gene match: 1. There are 14 residues in the CDR3. The CDR3 reads CATGTGDSNQPQHF. The CDR3, as DNA: TGTGCCACCGGGACAGGGGATAGCAATCAGCCCCAGCATTTT. Using reference TRBV15 and TRBJ1-5 for the parts outside the CDR3, the full variable domain is DAMVIQNPRYQVTQFGKPVTLSCSQTLNHNVMYWYQQKSSQAPKLLFHYYDKDFNNEADTPDNFQSRRPNTSFCFLDIRSPGLGDTAMYLCATGTGDSNQPQHFGDGTRLSIL.

In DNA, the CDR3 is TGTGCTAGTGCCCAAACCCCAGGGGGCTATGGCTACACCTTC. Its translation is CASAQTPGGYGYTF. The V call is TRBV12-5, the J call TRBJ1-2; 7 positions agree with TRBD1. The CDR3 sequence is 14 residues long. V lost 7 bases, J lost 4 bases, and 9 bases stayed unmatched. CDR1 is LGHNT and CDR2 is FRNRAP in the germline V gene. The whole variable domain, filled in from reference TRBV12-5 and TRBJ1-2, reads DARVTQTPRHKVTEMGQEVTMRCQPILGHNTVFWYRQTMMQGLELLAYFRNRAPLDDSGMPKDRFSAEMPDATLATLKIQPSEPRDSAVYFCASAQTPGGYGYTFGSGTRLTVV.

DNA of the CDR3: TGTGCCAGCAGTTTCTCCAGGATGTCCTATGGCTACACCTTC. Translation gives CASSFSRMSYGYTF. V gene TRBV27 combines with J gene TRBJ1-2; D is ambiguous. Germline-derived CDR1 and CDR2 are MNHEY and SMNVEV (reference sequence). This CDR3 has 14 residues. Trimming stripped 3 bases from V and 4 bases from J, with 12 bases between.

The J gene is TRBJ1-2, the V gene TRBV7-2, with 10 bases aligning to TRBD1. Germline loops: CDR1 SGHTA, CDR2 FQGNSA. The length of the CDR3 is 18 residues. The junction had 12 bases not matched to a gene; V was cut back by 1 base and J by 4 bases. CDR3 protein: CASSLVWTGGSPSYGYTF. The CDR3 bases are TGTGCCAGCAGCTTAGTGTGGACAGGGGGTTCTCCCTCCTATGGCTACACCTTC.

The chain is built from TRBV28 and TRBJ1-5; D is unclear. The germline V gene encodes CDR1 MDHEN and CDR2 SYDVKM. The CDR3 has 13 amino acids. Trimming removed 5 bases at V and 3 bases at J, with 8 bases between. In DNA form, the CDR3 reads TGTGCCAGCAGTCCCTGGGCCAATCAGCCCCAGCATTTT. Its protein product is CASSPWANQPQHF.

This chain links TRBV30 with TRBJ2-3; a weak D match, TRBD2 (5 bases). This CDR3 region has 14 residues. Trimming stripped 1 base from V and 4 bases from J, with 12 bases between. The V gene's germline CDR1 is GTSNPN and CDR2 SVGIG (reference sequence). The CDR3 is CAWSGWGVADTQYF. For the CDR3, the DNA is TGTGCCTGGAGTGGGTGGGGAGTAGCAGATACGCAGTATTTT.

The chain is built from TRBV28 and TRBJ2-3; D may be TRBD1 (6 bases). The germline V gene has CDR1 MDHEN and CDR2 SYDVKM. Trimming cost V 6 bases and J 4 bases, with 11 bases left between them. The CDR3 length is 13 residues. The CDR3 DNA reads TGTGCCAGCAGGCCGGCAGGGGCAGATACGCAGTATTTT. Translated: CASRPAGADTQYF. Full variable domain (outside the CDR3, taken from reference TRBV28 and TRBJ2-3): DVKVTQSSRYLVKRTGEKVFLECVQDMDHENMFWYRQDPGLGLRLIYFSYDVKMKEKGDIPEGYSVSREKKERFSLILESASTNQTSMYLCASRPAGADTQYFGPGTRLTVL.

This sequence joins TRBV5-1 and TRBJ1-6; 7 nucleotides align to TRBD1. There are 16 residues in the CDR3. V lost 0 bases, J lost 10 bases, and 10 bases stayed unmatched. The germline gives CDR1 SGHRS, CDR2 YFSETQ. The CDR3 DNA follows: TGCGCCAGCAGCTTGGACAGGGGACGGGTGGGGTCACCCCTCCACTTT. Its translation is CASSLDRGRVGSPLHF. Complete variable domain (other parts from reference TRBV5-1 and TRBJ1-6): KAGVTQTPRYLIKTRGQQVTLSCSPISGHRSVSWYQQTPGQGLQFLFEYFSETQRNKGNFPGRFSGRQFSNSRSEMNVSTLELGDSALYLCASSLDRGRVGSPLHFGNGTRLTVT.

The chain links TRBV19 to TRBJ1-1; TRBD1 aligns across 7 bases. The CDR3 runs to 13 residues. The germline V gene has CDR1 LNHDA and CDR2 SQIVND (reference sequence). Germline trimming cut 9 bases from V and 1 base from J; bases unmatched to any gene: 5. The CDR3 here is CASLGGQNTEAFF. The CDR3, as DNA: TGTGCCAGCTTAGGGGGCCAGAACACTGAAGCTTTCTTT. Drawing the rest from reference TRBV19 and TRBJ1-1, the complete variable domain is DGGITQSPKYLFRKEGQNVTLSCEQNLNHDAMYWYRQDPGQGLRLIYYSQIVNDFQKGDIAEGYSVSREKKESFPLTVTSAQKNPTAFYLCASLGGQNTEAFFGQGTRLTVV.